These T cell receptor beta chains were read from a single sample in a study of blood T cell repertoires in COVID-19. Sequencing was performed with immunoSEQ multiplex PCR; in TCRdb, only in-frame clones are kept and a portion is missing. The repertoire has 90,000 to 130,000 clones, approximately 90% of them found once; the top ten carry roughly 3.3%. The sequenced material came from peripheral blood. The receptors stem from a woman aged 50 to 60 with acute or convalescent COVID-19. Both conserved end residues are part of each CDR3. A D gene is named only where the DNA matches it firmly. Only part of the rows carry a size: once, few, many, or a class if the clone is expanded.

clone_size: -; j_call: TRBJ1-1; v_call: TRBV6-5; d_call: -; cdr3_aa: CASSYYQNTEAFF; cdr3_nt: TGTGCCAGCAGTTACTATCAGAACACTGAAGCTTTCTTT
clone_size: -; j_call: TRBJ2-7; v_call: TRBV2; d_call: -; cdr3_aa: CASSERQSSYEQYF; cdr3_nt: TGTGCCAGCAGTGAGAGACAATCATCCTACGAGCAGTACTTC
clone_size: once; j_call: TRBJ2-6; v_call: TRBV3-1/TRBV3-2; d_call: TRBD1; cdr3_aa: CASSQGPPGQGAGANVLTF; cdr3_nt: TGTGCCAGCAGCCAAGGGCCACCGGGACAGGGAGCTGGGGCCAACGTCCTGACTTTC
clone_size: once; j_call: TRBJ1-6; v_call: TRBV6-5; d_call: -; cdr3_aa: CATGGSEYSPLHF; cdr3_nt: TGTGCCACTGGAGGGAGTGAGTATTCACCCCTCCACTTT
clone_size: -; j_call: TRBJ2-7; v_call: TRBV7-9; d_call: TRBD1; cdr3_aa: CASSLGPRDRGDEQYF; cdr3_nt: TGTGCCAGCAGCTTAGGTCCCCGGGACAGGGGCGACGAGCAGTACTTC
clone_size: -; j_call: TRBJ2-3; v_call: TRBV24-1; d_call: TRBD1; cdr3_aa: CATGQGYTDTQYF; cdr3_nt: TGTGCCACCGGACAGGGCTACACAGATACGCAGTATTTT
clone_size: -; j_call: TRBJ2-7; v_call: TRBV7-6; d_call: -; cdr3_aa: CASSPKRAGLYEQYF; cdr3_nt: TGTGCCAGCAGCCCGAAGCGGGCGGGACTCTACGAGCAGTACTTC
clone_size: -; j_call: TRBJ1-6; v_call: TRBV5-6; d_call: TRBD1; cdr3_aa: CASSRRTGYNSPLHF; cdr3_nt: TGTGCCAGCAGCCGTCGGACAGGTTATAATTCACCCCTCCACTTT
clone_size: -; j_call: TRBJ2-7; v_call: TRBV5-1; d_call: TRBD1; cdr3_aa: CASSLGTGLSYEQYF; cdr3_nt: TGCGCCAGCAGCTTGGGGACAGGGCTTTCCTACGAGCAGTACTTC
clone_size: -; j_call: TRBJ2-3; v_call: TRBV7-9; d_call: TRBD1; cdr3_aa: CASSYTPRTGRSTDTQYF; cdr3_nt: TGTGCCAGCAGCTACACGCCACGGACAGGACGCTCCACAGATACGCAGTATTTT
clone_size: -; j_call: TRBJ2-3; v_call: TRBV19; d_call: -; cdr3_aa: CASTGRSTDTQYF; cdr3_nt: TGTGCCAGTACAGGGAGGAGCACAGATACGCAGTATTTT
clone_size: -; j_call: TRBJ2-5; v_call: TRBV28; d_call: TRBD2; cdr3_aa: CASSPHSGREETQYF; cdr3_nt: TGTGCCAGCAGTCCTCATAGCGGGAGGGAGGAGACCCAGTACTTC
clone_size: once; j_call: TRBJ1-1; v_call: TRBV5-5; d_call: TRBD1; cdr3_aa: CASSLRDRDTEAFF; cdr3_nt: TGTGCCAGCAGCTTACGTGACAGGGACACTGAAGCTTTCTTT
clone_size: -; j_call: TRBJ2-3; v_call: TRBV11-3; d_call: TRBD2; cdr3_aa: CASSLALAGPTDTQYF; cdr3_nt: TGTGCCAGCAGCTTAGCTCTAGCGGGACCCACAGATACGCAGTATTTT
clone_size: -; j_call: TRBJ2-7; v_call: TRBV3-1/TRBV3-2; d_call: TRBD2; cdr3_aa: CASSQDSASGAYEQYF; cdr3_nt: TGTGCCAGCAGCCAAGATTCGGCTAGCGGGGCCTACGAGCAGTACTTC
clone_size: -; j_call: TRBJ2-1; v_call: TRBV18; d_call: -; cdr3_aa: CASSPPPVSYNEQFF; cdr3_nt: TGTGCCAGCTCACCACCTCCGGTCTCCTACAATGAGCAGTTCTTC
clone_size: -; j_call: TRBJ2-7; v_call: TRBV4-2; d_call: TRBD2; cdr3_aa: CASSQVLADKQYF; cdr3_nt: TGTGCCAGCAGCCAAGTTCTAGCGGATAAGCAGTACTTC
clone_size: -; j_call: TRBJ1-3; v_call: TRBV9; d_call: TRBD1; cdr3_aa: CASSETGASGNTIYF; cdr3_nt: TGTGCCAGCAGCGAGACAGGGGCCTCTGGAAACACCATATATTTT
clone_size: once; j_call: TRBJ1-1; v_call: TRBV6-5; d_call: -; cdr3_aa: CASSYEGTAARGEAFF; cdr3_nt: TGTGCCAGCAGTTACGAGGGAACTGCCGCTAGAGGTGAAGCTTTCTTT
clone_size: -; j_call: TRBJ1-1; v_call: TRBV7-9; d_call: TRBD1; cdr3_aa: CASSLANAGGGNTEAFF; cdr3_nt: TGTGCCAGCAGCTTAGCGAACGCAGGGGGCGGCAACACTGAAGCTTTCTTT
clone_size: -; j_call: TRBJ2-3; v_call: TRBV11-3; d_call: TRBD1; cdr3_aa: CASSTGQGATDTQYF; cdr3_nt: TGTGCCAGCAGCACGGGACAGGGGGCAACAGATACGCAGTATTTT
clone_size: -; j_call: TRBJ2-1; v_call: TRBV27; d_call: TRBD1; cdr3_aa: CASSRDRRNEQFF; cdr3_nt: TGTGCCAGCAGTCGGGACAGGAGGAATGAGCAGTTCTTC
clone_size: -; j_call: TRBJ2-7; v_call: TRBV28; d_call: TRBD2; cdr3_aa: CASREGLAREQYF; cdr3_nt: TGTGCCAGCAGAGAGGGACTAGCGAGAGAGCAGTACTTC
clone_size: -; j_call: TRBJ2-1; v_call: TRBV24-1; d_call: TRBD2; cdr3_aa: CATSDTNSGRAADEQFF; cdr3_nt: TGTGCCACCAGTGATACCAATAGCGGGAGGGCCGCAGATGAGCAGTTCTTC
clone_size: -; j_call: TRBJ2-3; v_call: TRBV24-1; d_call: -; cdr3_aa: CATSVSGVYTQYF; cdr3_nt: TGTGCCACCAGTGTTTCAGGGGTGTATACGCAGTATTTT
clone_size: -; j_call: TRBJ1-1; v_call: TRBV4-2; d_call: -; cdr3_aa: CASSQDELNTEAFF; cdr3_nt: TGTGCCAGCAGCCAAGACGAGCTGAACACTGAAGCTTTCTTT
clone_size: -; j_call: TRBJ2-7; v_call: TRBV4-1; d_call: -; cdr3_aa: CASSHQMGTFSEQYF; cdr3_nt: TGCGCCAGCAGCCACCAGATGGGGACTTTCAGCGAGCAGTACTTC
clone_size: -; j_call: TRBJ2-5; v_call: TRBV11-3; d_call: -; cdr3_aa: CASSSGLRSQETQYF; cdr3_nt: TGTGCCAGCAGCTCGGGACTCCGAAGCCAAGAGACCCAGTACTTC
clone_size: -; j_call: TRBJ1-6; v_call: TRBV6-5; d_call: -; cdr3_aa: CASSQAYNSPLHF; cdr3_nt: TGTGCCAGCTCACAGGCCTATAATTCACCCCTCCACTTT
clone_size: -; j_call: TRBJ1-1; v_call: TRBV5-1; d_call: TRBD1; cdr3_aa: CASSLSGQINTEAFF; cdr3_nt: TGCGCCAGCAGCTTGTCGGGACAGATTAACACTGAAGCTTTCTTT
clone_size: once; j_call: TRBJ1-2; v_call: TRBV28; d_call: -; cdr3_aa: CASSPGANYGYTF; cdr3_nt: TGTGCCAGCAGCCCAGGGGCTAACTATGGCTACACCTTC
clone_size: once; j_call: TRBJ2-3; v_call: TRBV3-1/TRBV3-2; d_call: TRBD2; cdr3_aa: CASSLGLAGVDTQYF; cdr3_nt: TGTGCCAGCAGCCTGGGACTAGCGGGAGTCGATACGCAGTATTTT
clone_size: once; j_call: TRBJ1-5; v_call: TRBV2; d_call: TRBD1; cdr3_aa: CASSDRTGNSNQPQHF; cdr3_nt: TGTGCCAGCAGTGATAGGACAGGGAATAGCAATCAGCCCCAGCATTTT
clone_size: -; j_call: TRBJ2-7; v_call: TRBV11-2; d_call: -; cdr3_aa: CASSPVGPREQYF; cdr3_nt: TGTGCCAGCAGCCCTGTAGGCCCGAGGGAGCAGTACTTC
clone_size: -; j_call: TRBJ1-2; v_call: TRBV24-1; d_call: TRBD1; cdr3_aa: CATYGGTGGDYGYTF; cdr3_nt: TGTGCCACCTACGGAGGGACAGGGGGCGACTATGGCTACACCTTC
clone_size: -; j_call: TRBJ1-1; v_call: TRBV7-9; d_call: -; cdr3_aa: CASSADGQTNTEAFF; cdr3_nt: TGTGCCAGCAGCGCGGACGGACAGACGAACACTGAAGCTTTCTTT
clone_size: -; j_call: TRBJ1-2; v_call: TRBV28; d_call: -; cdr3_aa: CASWGGGNYGYTF; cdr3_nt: TGTGCCAGTTGGGGGGGCGGTAACTATGGCTACACCTTC
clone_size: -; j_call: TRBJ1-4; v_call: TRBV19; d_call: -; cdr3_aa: CASSTQVATNEKLFF; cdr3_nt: TGTGCCAGTAGTACCCAGGTTGCAACTAATGAAAAACTGTTTTTT
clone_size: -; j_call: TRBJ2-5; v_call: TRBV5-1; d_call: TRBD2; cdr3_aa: CASSSGTSGGQETQYF; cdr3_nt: TGCGCCAGCAGCTCCGGGACTAGCGGCGGACAAGAGACCCAGTACTTC
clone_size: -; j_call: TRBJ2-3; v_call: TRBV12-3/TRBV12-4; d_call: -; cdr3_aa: CASRGDFTDTQYF; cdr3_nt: TGTGCCAGCAGGGGGGACTTCACAGATACGCAGTATTTT
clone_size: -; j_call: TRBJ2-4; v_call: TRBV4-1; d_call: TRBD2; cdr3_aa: CASSQDSRSSGTKNIQYF; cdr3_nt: TGCGCCAGCAGCCAAGATTCGCGCTCGAGCGGGACCAAAAACATTCAGTACTTC
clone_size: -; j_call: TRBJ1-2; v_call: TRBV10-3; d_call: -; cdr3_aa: CAISESSGGYTF; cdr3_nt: TGTGCCATCAGTGAGTCGAGTGGTGGCTACACCTTC
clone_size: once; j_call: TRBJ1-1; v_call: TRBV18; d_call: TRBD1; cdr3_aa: CASSPPTGQGVTEAFF; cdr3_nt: TGTGCCAGCTCACCACCGACGGGACAGGGGGTCACTGAAGCTTTCTTT
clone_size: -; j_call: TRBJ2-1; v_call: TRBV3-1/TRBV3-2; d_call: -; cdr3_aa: CASSYHRDFLNEQFF; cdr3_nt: TGTGCCAGCAGCTATCACCGGGACTTTCTCAATGAGCAGTTCTTC
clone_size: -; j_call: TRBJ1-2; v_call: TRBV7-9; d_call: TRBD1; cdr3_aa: CASSLPGFQGVNYGYTF; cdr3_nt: TGTGCCAGCAGCTTACCCGGCTTCCAGGGGGTTAATTATGGCTACACCTTC
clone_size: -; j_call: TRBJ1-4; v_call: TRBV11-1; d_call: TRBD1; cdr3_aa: CASSFRGTGPEKLFF; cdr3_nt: TGTGCCAGCAGCTTCCGTGGGACAGGGCCTGAAAAACTGTTTTTT
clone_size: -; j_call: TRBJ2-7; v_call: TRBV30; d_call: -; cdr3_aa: CAWSGGRGEQYF; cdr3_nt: TGTGCCTGGAGTGGAGGGCGCGGGGAGCAGTACTTC
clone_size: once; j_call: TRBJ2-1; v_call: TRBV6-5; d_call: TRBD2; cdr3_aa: CASRGTSGNNEQFF; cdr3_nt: TGTGCCAGCAGAGGGACTAGCGGGAACAATGAGCAGTTCTTC
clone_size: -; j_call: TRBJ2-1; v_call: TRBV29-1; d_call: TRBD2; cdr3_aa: CSVDLAGAYNEQFF; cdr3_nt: TGCAGCGTTGATTTAGCGGGAGCCTACAATGAGCAGTTCTTC
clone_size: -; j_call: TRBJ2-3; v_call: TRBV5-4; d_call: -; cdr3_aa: CASSLGGISTDTQYF; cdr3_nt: TGTGCCAGCAGCTTGGGCGGGATAAGCACAGATACGCAGTATTTT
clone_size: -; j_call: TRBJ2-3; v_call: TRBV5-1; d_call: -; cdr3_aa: CASSSGTPSSTDTQYF; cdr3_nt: TGCGCCAGCAGCTCCGGGACACCCTCTAGCACAGATACGCAGTATTTT
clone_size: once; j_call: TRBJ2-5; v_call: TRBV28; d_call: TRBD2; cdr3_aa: CASSLAVREFQSRQETQYF; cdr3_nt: TGTGCCAGCAGCCTCGCGGTGCGGGAGTTCCAGAGTCGTCAAGAGACCCAGTACTTC
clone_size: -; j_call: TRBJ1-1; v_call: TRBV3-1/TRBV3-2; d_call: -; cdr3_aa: CASSHSRVGTEAFF; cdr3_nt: TGTGCCAGCAGCCACAGCAGGGTTGGGACTGAAGCTTTCTTT
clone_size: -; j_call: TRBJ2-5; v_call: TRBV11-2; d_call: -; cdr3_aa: CASSLDVGYTTQYF; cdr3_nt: TGTGCCAGCAGCTTAGACGTCGGTTATACGACCCAGTACTTC
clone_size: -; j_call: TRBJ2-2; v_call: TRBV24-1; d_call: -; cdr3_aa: CATSDVTGQVNTGELFF; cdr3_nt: TGTGCCACCAGTGACGTTACTGGGCAGGTAAACACCGGGGAGCTGTTTTTT
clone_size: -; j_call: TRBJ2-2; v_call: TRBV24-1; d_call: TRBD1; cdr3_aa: CATSDHPGTDYINTGELFF; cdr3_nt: TGTGCCACCAGTGATCACCCCGGGACAGACTACATTAACACCGGGGAGCTGTTTTTT
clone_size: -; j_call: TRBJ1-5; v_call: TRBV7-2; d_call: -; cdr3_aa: CASSLPVDRGFSPGPQHF; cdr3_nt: TGTGCCAGCAGCTTACCGGTAGATCGGGGGTTTTCGCCGGGGCCCCAGCATTTT
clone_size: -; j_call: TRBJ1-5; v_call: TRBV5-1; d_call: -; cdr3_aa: CASSLEGPVGNQPQHF; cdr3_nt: TGCGCCAGCAGCTTAGAGGGTCCGGTTGGCAATCAGCCCCAGCATTTT
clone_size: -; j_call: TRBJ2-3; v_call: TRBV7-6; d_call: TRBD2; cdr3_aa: CASSMGLAGVGDTQYF; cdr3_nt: TGTGCCAGCAGCATGGGACTAGCGGGAGTAGGAGATACGCAGTATTTT